The 20 T cell receptor beta chains in this list originate from one sample, sequenced in a study of shared clonotypes between healthy human individuals. Sequenced by immunoSEQ multiplex PCR; TCRdb stores in-frame clones only, minus some. The sample yields approximately 1.1 million clones, approximately 80% seen once. The sequenced sample consisted of memory CD4+ T cells from PBMCs. Subset reported: CD45RA-negative fraction. The receptors derive from a man between 18 and 35 years old in good health. Some clones in this sample may be carry-over from other donors' samples.

The V gene is TRBV6-5, the J gene TRBJ2-2; D may be TRBD1 (6 bases). This CDR3 has 15 residues. Germline CDR1 reads MNHEY; CDR2 reads SVGAGI. V dropped 6 bases and J dropped 0 bases, with 11 bases sitting between them. The CDR3 DNA follows: TGTGCCAGCAGCATGACAGGATCGAACACCGGGGAGCTGTTTTTT. Protein: CASSMTGSNTGELFF.

The chain is built from TRBV29-1 and TRBJ1-1, with D perhaps TRBD1 (6 bases). V was pared by 4 bases and J by 5 bases, with 23 bases between. Germline CDR1 SQVTM, CDR2 ANQGSEA. The CDR3 is 16 residues long. In DNA, the CDR3 is TGCAGCGTTGGCTACACCTCCGCGGGGGCGAGGACTGAAGCTTTCTTT. It is translated as CSVGYTSAGARTEAFF.

The CDR3 DNA sequence: TGTGCCAGCAGCCTCGGACAGGGGGCGCGTAAACCTGGCTACACCTTC. Translating gives CASSLGQGARKPGYTF. The genes are TRBV7-2 and TRBJ1-2; TRBD1 aligns across 11 bases. The CDR3 consists of 16 residues. The germline gives CDR1 SGHTA, CDR2 FQGNSA. V shed 5 bases and J 7 bases; nucleotides not matched to a gene: 12. The full variable domain, with the rest looked up from reference TRBV7-2 and TRBJ1-2, is GAGVSQSPSNKVTEKGKDVELRCDPISGHTALYWYRQSLGQGLEFLIYFQGNSAPDKSGLPSDRFSAERTGGSVSTLTIQRTQQEDSAVYLCASSLGQGARKPGYTFGSGTRLTVV.

J is TRBJ2-6 and V is TRBV7-2; D remains unclear. V was shortened by 2 bases and J by 0 bases, with 8 bases between the two germline ends. CDR1 and CDR2 (germline): SGHTA, FQGNSA. The CDR3 covers 16 residues. CDR3 residues: CASSLMGLSGANVLTF. For the CDR3, the DNA is TGTGCCAGCAGCTTAATGGGCCTCTCTGGGGCCAACGTCCTGACTTTC. Full variable domain (missing parts from reference TRBV7-2 and TRBJ2-6): GAGVSQSPSNKVTEKGKDVELRCDPISGHTALYWYRQSLGQGLEFLIYFQGNSAPDKSGLPSDRFSAERTGGSVSTLTIQRTQQEDSAVYLCASSLMGLSGANVLTFGAGSRLTVL.

V is TRBV4-1 and J is TRBJ1-4, with a weak D call TRBD1 (5 bases). V lost 3 bases to trimming and J lost 8 bases, with 19 bases between them. Per the germline V gene, CDR1 is MGHRA and CDR2 is YSYEKL. The CDR3 has 16 residues. The CDR3 spells CASSQRKTQGGEKLFF. The DNA for the CDR3 is TGCGCCAGCAGCCAGCGGAAGACCCAGGGTGGGGAAAAACTGTTTTTT.

This clone was recorded only once. J is TRBJ2-3 and V is TRBV5-1; 11 nucleotides align to TRBD1. The CDR3 is 17 amino acids. CDR1 is SGHRS and CDR2 is YFSETQ in the germline V gene. The junction had 8 bases not matched to a gene; V was cut back by 0 bases and J by 5 bases. As DNA, the CDR3 is TGCGCCAGCAGCTTGGAGGGACAGGGGGGGCCCATAGATACGCAGTATTTT. Translated, it gives CASSLEGQGGPIDTQYF.

The chain joins TRBV10-3 to TRBJ1-6; no clear D gene. The CDR3 runs 12 residues. The germline V gene has CDR1 ENHRY and CDR2 SYGVKD. V lost 10 bases, J lost 8 bases, and 12 bases lay in between. CDR3 sequence (DNA): TGTGCCAGTCAAGGAGGCCATTCACCCCTCCACTTT. Translated, it gives CASQGGHSPLHF.

Details on this clone: The same CDR3 is also encoded by other DNA sequences in this sample. The chain recombines TRBV28 with TRBJ1-1; D is undetermined. Germline V lookup: CDR1 MDHEN, CDR2 SYDVKM. The V gene lost 1 base and the J gene lost 4 bases, with 4 bases spanning the gap. The CDR3 has 12 amino acids. The CDR3 spells CASSLLGTEAFF. The CDR3 DNA follows: TGTGCCAGCAGTTTATTGGGCACTGAAGCTTTCTTT.

This clone has only one observation. V usage is TRBV7-3 and J usage is TRBJ2-7, with D perhaps matching TRBD1 (6 bases). The CDR3 loop spans 15 amino acids. Germline assignment: CDR1 SGHTA and CDR2 FQGTGA. V was pared by 6 bases and J by 2 bases, with 17 bases between. The CDR3 DNA reads TGTGCCAGCAGTTCCCAACAGGGTCGGGCCTACGAGCAGTACTTC. Protein sequence: CASSSQQGRAYEQYF.

This clone showed up just a few times. The chain recombines TRBV28 with TRBJ2-7, with 8 bases identical to TRBD1. Germline CDR1 and CDR2: MDHEN and SYDVKM. The CDR3 covers 13 residues. V was pared by 8 bases and J by 6 bases, with 9 bases of the junction left unmatched. CDR3 DNA sequence: TGTGCCAGCCGGACAGGGTGGTTGGGCGAGCAGTACTTC. Protein sequence: CASRTGWLGEQYF.

V usage is TRBV29-1 and J usage is TRBJ2-5; the match to TRBD2 covers 7 bases. The DNA end lines up better with TRBJ2-7; the J call may be wrong. The CDR3 extends over 12 amino acids. The germline gives CDR1 SQVTM, CDR2 ANQGSEA. The CDR3 spells CSVAGTTYEQYF. In DNA, the CDR3 is TGCAGCGTGGCGGGGACTACCTACGAGCAGTACTTC.

This chain uses TRBV5-1 with TRBJ1-1, with D maybe TRBD1 (6 bases). Trimming left V 3 bases short and J 5 bases short, with 14 bases between. CDR1 and CDR2 (germline): SGHRS, YFSETQ. This CDR3 comprises 14 residues. CDR3 residues: CASSSQGVRTEAFF. DNA for the CDR3: TGCGCCAGCAGCTCACAGGGAGTGCGGACTGAAGCTTTCTTT.

Of note for this clone: This CDR3 is also generated by other DNA sequences in the sample. The rearrangement uses TRBV28 and TRBJ2-7; D might be TRBD1 (6 bases). V was pared by 5 bases and J by 4 bases, with 9 bases between. Germline assignment: CDR1 MDHEN and CDR2 SYDVKM. The CDR3 runs to 12 residues. The CDR3 sequence is CASSQGGYEQYF. DNA for the CDR3: TGTGCCAGCAGTCAAGGGGGATACGAGCAGTACTTC.

The rearrangement links TRBV5-4 to TRBJ2-3, with 8 nucleotides matching TRBD2. J was trimmed by 6 bases and V by 0 bases; bases with no gene match: 9. CDR1 and CDR2 (germline): SGHNT, YYREEE (reference sequence). This CDR3 has 16 amino acids. The CDR3 region is CASSLAPSGREDTQYF. CDR3 nucleotide sequence: TGTGCCAGCAGCTTGGCACCGAGCGGGAGAGAGGATACGCAGTATTTT. The variable domain in full, with the rest retrieved from reference TRBV5-4 and TRBJ2-3, is ETGVTQSPTHLIKTRGQQVTLRCSSQSGHNTVSWYQQALGQGPQFIFQYYREEENGRGNFPPRFSGLQFPNYSSELNVNALELDDSALYLCASSLAPSGREDTQYFGPGTRLTVL.

The chain carries TRBV6-5 and TRBJ1-2; TRBD1 agrees at 7 bases. In germline, CDR1 is MNHEY, CDR2 SVGAGI. CDR3 size: 13 residues. The junction had 6 bases not matched to a gene; V was cut back by 7 bases and J by 4 bases. CDR3 in DNA: TGTGCCAGCACTACCCGGGACAGCTATGGCTACACCTTC. Translation gives CASTTRDSYGYTF.

The chain carries TRBV4-2 and TRBJ1-4; TRBD1 is a possible D gene (5 bases). The V gene's germline CDR1 is LGHNA and CDR2 YNFKEQ. V dropped 2 bases and J dropped 7 bases, with 11 bases sitting between them. This CDR3 has 14 residues. The CDR3 loop reads CASSQRQPPEKLFF. CDR3 DNA: TGTGCCAGCAGCCAAAGACAGCCACCTGAAAAACTGTTTTTT.

This clone was seen once. This chain connects TRBV28 to TRBJ1-2; D is perhaps TRBD1 (6 bases). Germline V gene lookup returns CDR1 MDHEN and CDR2 SYDVKM. Trimming removed 4 bases from V and 0 bases from J, with 15 bases in between. The CDR3 contains 16 residues. CDR3 protein: CASSSFGGASNYGYTF. DNA of the CDR3: TGTGCCAGCAGTTCCTTCGGGGGGGCCTCTAACTATGGCTACACCTTC.

CDR3 residues: CASSPPRWGGYTF. The CDR3 DNA follows: TGTGCCAGCAGCCCACCGAGGTGGGGGGGCTACACCTTC. The V call is TRBV28, the J call TRBJ1-2, with a weak D call TRBD1 (5 bases). With 6 bases removed from V and 8 bases from J, the gap between germline ends came to 16 bases. CDR3 size: 13 residues. In germline, CDR1 is MDHEN, CDR2 SYDVKM.

V and J are TRBV14 and TRBJ2-5, with D uncertain. The ends were cut back, 6 bases at V and 5 bases at J, with 10 bases in the middle. The CDR3 consists of 12 residues. The germline V gene has CDR1 SGHDN and CDR2 FVKESK. The CDR3 DNA follows: TGTGCCAGCAGTGAAAATATGGAGACCCAGTACTTC. It translates to CASSENMETQYF.

J is TRBJ1-2 and V is TRBV7-2, with D perhaps TRBD1 (5 bases). Looked up from germline, CDR1 is SGHTA and CDR2 is FQGNSA. The CDR3 sequence is 16 residues long. Deletions cut 8 bases from V and 4 bases from J, with 23 bases between. CDR3 sequence: CASPEFRGEAIYGYTF. CDR3 coding DNA: TGTGCCAGCCCCGAGTTTCGGGGGGAAGCTATCTATGGCTACACCTTC. Combining the CDR3 with reference TRBV7-2 and TRBJ1-2 gives the whole variable domain GAGVSQSPSNKVTEKGKDVELRCDPISGHTALYWYRQSLGQGLEFLIYFQGNSAPDKSGLPSDRFSAERTGGSVSTLTIQRTQQEDSAVYLCASPEFRGEAIYGYTFGSGTRLTVV.